The following is a T cell receptor beta chain sequence with its context. The target antigen is unknown. These data are taken from a study of T cell repertoires in cytomegalovirus infection. Study background: Evidence of both CMV infection and a matching HLA type came from public TCR beta signatures.

TCRdb re-derived calls from the reads in MiXCR, one entry per CDR3 protein. This sample has 250,000 to 300,000 distinct CDR3 sequences, with 20% to 30% found just once. Study-wide results and caveats: Cumulative public TCR beta family frequency identified carriers of CMV plus the relevant HLA. Clonotype analysis showed dominance of the ex vivo response by HLA-C-restricted CMV-specific TCR beta clonotypes.

V was cut by 6 bases and J by 5 bases, with 10 bases left in between. The CDR3 extends over 12 amino acids. CDR1 ENHRY and CDR2 SYGVKD come from the germline V gene. The sequence was collected from a human donor in good health (CMV status not recorded). Some clones in this sample may be carry-over from other donors' samples. The chain is built from TRBV10-3 and TRBJ2-5, with D hard to call. Sequences were obtained from PBMCs. CDR3: CAIRAEGETQYF. In DNA, the CDR3 is TGTGCCATCAGGGCAGAAGGGGAGACCCAGTACTTC.